The next 15 T cell receptor beta chains were all read from a single sample in a study of Graves' ophthalmopathy and Graves' hyperthyroidism. Researchers took RNA transcripts and amplified TCR beta CDR3 regions from them. Scientists carried out first-round RT-PCR using HTBI primers and then a second-round multiplex PCR. TCRdb reprocessed the multiplex PCR reads via MiXCR and lists one record per CDR3 protein. The sample holds some 250,000 distinct CDR3 sequences, 45% seen once. The sequenced material came from peripheral blood. The receptors come from an adult man with Graves' ophthalmopathy.

The V call is TRBV7-8, the J call TRBJ1-1; D not resolved. Germline CDR1 is SGHVS and CDR2 is FQNEAQ. The germline V and J ends were trimmed by 2 bases and 1 base, with 11 bases remaining between them. CDR3 length: 15 amino acids. This chain's CDR3 is CASSLTQVPNTEAFF. CDR3 sequence (DNA): TGTGCCAGCAGCTTAACTCAGGTCCCGAACACTGAAGCTTTCTTT.

The CDR3, as DNA: TGTGCCAGCAGCGCCACAAGGAACGGGGAGCTGTTTTTT. It specifies CASSATRNGELFF. J is TRBJ2-2 and V is TRBV7-1, with D unresolved. TRBV7-1 is treated as an ORF (open reading frame) with a function not yet certain. This CDR3 contains 13 residues. Trimming shortened V by 5 bases and J by 7 bases, and 11 bases separated the two germline ends.

V gene TRBV4-1 combines with J gene TRBJ1-2; D is ambiguous. The germline gives CDR1 MGHRA, CDR2 YSYEKL. Between the trimmed V and J ends, which lost 4 bases and 5 bases, there was a span of 17 bases. CDR3 length: 15 amino acids. CDR3 sequence (DNA): TGCGCCAGCAGCCTGGAGCAGACCCTAGGATATGGCTACACCTTC. Protein sequence: CASSLEQTLGYGYTF.

Only a few counts were recorded for this clonotype. The chain joins TRBV11-3 to TRBJ1-1, with D tentatively TRBD1 (6 bases). CDR1 is SGHNT and CDR2 is YENEEA in the germline V gene. The CDR3 runs to 19 residues. Trimming left V 0 bases short and J 1 base short, with 21 bases between. CDR3 in amino acids: CASSLEGQNLRSKNTEAFF. The CDR3 nucleotides are TGTGCCAGCAGCTTAGAGGGACAAAATCTTCGGTCTAAGAACACTGAAGCTTTCTTT.

The V call is TRBV2, the J call TRBJ1-5; no reliable D call. The germline V and J ends were trimmed by 6 bases and 6 bases, with 12 bases remaining between them. The CDR3 sequence is 13 residues long. CDR1 SNHLY and CDR2 FYNNEI come from the germline V gene. The DNA for the CDR3 is TGTGCCAGCAGCTCCACGGACCTTCAGCCCCAGCATTTT. Its protein is CASSSTDLQPQHF.

This clonotype appeared many times. J is TRBJ1-2 and V is TRBV5-1, with TRBD1 matching 8 bases. J lost 8 bases, V lost 0 bases, and 12 bases had no gene match. The germline gives CDR1 SGHRS, CDR2 YFSETQ. The CDR3 extends over 16 amino acids. DNA of the CDR3: TGCGCCAGCAGCTTGGATAGTGCAGGGGGCGCAAGGGGCTACACCTTC. Its translation: CASSLDSAGGARGYTF.

In its sample, this clonotype was seen a few times. This rearrangement joins TRBV29-1 to TRBJ1-2, with D maybe TRBD1 (5 bases). The CDR3 spans 14 residues. Germline CDR1 is SQVTM and CDR2 is ANQGSEA. Trimming removed 4 bases from V and 0 bases from J, with 12 bases in between. The CDR3 nucleotides are TGCAGCGTTGGGAAAGAGGGGCCTAACTATGGCTACACCTTC. Encoded protein: CSVGKEGPNYGYTF.

This clonotype was seen ten or more times. CDR3 coding DNA: TGTGCCAGCAGTGCAAGTTACGGAGTGAACACTGAAGCTTTCTTT. It translates to CASSASYGVNTEAFF. The chain combines TRBV2 with TRBJ1-1; D gene unclear. There are 15 residues in the CDR3. V gave up 4 bases and J gave up 0 bases, with 12 bases separating them. CDR1 and CDR2 from the germline V gene are SNHLY and FYNNEI.

The chain is built from TRBV12-3 or TRBV12-4 and TRBJ1-5, with 9 bases fitting TRBD1. This CDR3 is built from 15 residues. After removal of 5 bases from V and 5 bases from J, the junction contained 7 bases not matched to a gene. The CDR3 nucleotides are TGTGCCAGCAGTCCCGGACAGGGGTCTTATCAGCCCCAGCATTTT. As protein: CASSPGQGSYQPQHF.

The V call is TRBV20-1, the J call TRBJ2-5, with D unresolved. Trimming pared 3 bases from V and 4 bases from J, leaving 12 bases between. There are 13 residues in the CDR3. Germline V gene data show CDR1 as DFQATT and CDR2 as SNEGSKA (reference sequence). CDR3 nucleotides: TGCAGTGCTAGGGCTTCCCCGGGAGAGACCCAGTACTTC. Its protein product is CSARASPGETQYF.

The chain employs TRBV9 and TRBJ2-1; D gene ambiguous. The V and J ends lost 3 bases and 6 bases respectively, with 7 bases between them. The CDR3 runs 12 residues. Germline lookup yields CDR1 SGDLS and CDR2 YYNGEE. CDR3 in amino acids: CASSGDGNEQFF. CDR3 nucleotide sequence: TGTGCCAGCAGCGGGGATGGCAATGAGCAGTTCTTC.

V gene TRBV7-2 combines with J gene TRBJ2-2, with TRBD1 identical over 8 bases. The CDR3 runs to 17 residues. Trimming took 2 bases from V and 4 from J; bases not matched to a gene: 9. From germline, CDR1 is SGHTA and CDR2 FQGNSA. In DNA form, the CDR3 reads TGTGCCAGCAGCTTATCTAGGGACAGGTCCTTCACCGGGGAGCTGTTTTTT. It codes for CASSLSRDRSFTGELFF.

The J gene is TRBJ2-7, the V gene TRBV20-1; unclear D gene. V was shortened by 1 base and J by 0 bases, with 16 bases between the two germline ends. This CDR3 comprises 16 residues. The germline V gene has CDR1 DFQATT and CDR2 SNEGSKA (reference sequence). CDR3 coding DNA: TGCAGTGCTAGAGGGCCCCTCGGGTATGACTCCTACGAGCAGTACTTC. Its translation is CSARGPLGYDSYEQYF.

This chain joins TRBV7-2 and TRBJ1-6; no reliable D call. Germline lookup yields CDR1 SGHTA and CDR2 FQGNSA. The CDR3 loop spans 12 amino acids. V was pared by 5 bases and J by 6 bases, with 5 bases between. CDR3 sequence reads: CASSPFNSPLHF. CDR3 bases: TGTGCCAGCAGCCCATTTAATTCACCCCTCCACTTT. The variable domain in full, completed from reference TRBV7-2 and TRBJ1-6, reads GAGVSQSPSNKVTEKGKDVELRCDPISGHTALYWYRQSLGQGLEFLIYFQGNSAPDKSGLPSDRFSAERTGGSVSTLTIQRTQQEDSAVYLCASSPFNSPLHFGNGTRLTVT.

This rearrangement joins TRBV7-2 to TRBJ1-2; unclear D gene. Germline loops: CDR1 SGHTA, CDR2 FQGNSA. V was clipped by 4 bases and J by 8 bases, with 11 bases between them. This CDR3 region has 12 residues. The CDR3: CASSSPQGGYTF. DNA for the CDR3: TGTGCCAGCAGCTCTCCTCAAGGGGGCTACACCTTC. Looking up the rest from reference TRBV7-2 and TRBJ1-2 gives the full variable domain: GAGVSQSPSNKVTEKGKDVELRCDPISGHTALYWYRQSLGQGLEFLIYFQGNSAPDKSGLPSDRFSAERTGGSVSTLTIQRTQQEDSAVYLCASSSPQGGYTFGSGTRLTVV.